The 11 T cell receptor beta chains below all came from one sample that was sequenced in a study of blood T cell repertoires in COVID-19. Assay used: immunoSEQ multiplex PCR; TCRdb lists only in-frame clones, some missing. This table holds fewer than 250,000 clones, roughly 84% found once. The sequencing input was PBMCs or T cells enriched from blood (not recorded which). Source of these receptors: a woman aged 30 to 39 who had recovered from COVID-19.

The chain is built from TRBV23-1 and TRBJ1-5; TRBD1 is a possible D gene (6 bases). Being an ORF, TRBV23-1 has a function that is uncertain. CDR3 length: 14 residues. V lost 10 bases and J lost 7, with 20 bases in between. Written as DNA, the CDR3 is TGCGCCACCGAAGCCAGGGGTGGTGACCAGCCCCAGCATTTT. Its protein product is CATEARGGDQPQHF.

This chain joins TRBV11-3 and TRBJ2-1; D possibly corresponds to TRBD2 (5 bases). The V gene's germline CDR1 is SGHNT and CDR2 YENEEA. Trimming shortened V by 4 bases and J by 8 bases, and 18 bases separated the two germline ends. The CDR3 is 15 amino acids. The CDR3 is CASSSAGLEGDEQFF. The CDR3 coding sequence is TGTGCCAGCAGCTCGGCAGGACTCGAGGGCGATGAGCAGTTCTTC.

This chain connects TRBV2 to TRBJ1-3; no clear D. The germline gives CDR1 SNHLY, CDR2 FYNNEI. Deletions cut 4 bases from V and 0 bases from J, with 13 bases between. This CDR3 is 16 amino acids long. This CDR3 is CASSGQPAASGNTIYF. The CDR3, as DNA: TGTGCCAGCAGTGGACAACCCGCCGCCTCTGGAAACACCATATATTTT.

In DNA, the CDR3 is TGTGCCACCAGCAGGGACGGGGATCAGCCCCAGCATTTT. Residues: CATSRDGDQPQHF. The rearrangement joins TRBV15 to TRBJ1-5; no definite D call. The V and J ends lost 3 bases and 5 bases respectively, with 8 bases between them. The CDR3 totals 13 residues. Germline V gene lookup returns CDR1 LNHNV and CDR2 YYDKDF (reference sequence).

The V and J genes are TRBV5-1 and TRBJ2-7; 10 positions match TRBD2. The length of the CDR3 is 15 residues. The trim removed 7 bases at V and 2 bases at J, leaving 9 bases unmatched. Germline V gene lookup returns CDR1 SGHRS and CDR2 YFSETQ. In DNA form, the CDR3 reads TGCGCCAGCTCGAGCGGGAGGGGAGCCCCCTACGAGCAGTACTTC. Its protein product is CASSSGRGAPYEQYF.

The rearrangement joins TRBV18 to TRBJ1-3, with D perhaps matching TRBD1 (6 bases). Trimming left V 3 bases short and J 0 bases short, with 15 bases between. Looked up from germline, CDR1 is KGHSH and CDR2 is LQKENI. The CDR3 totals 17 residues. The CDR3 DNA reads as TGTGCCAGCTCACCCGAGACAGGCCGGAGCTCTGGAAACACCATATATTTT. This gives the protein CASSPETGRSSGNTIYF.

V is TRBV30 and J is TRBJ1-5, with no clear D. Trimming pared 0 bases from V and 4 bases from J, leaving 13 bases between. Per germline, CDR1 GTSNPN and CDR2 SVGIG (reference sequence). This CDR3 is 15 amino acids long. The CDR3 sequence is CAWSVFGHSNQPQHF. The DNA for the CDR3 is TGTGCCTGGAGTGTATTCGGTCATAGTAATCAGCCCCAGCATTTT.

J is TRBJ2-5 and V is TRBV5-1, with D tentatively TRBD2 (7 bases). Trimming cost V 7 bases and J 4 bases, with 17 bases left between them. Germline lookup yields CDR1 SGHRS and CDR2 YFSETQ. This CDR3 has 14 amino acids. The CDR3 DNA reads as TGCGCCAGCTGTATCCGGGGGGCCCCAGAGACCCAGTACTTC. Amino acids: CASCIRGAPETQYF. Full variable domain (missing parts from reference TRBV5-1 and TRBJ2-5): KAGVTQTPRYLIKTRGQQVTLSCSPISGHRSVSWYQQTPGQGLQFLFEYFSETQRNKGNFPGRFSGRQFSNSRSEMNVSTLELGDSALYLCASCIRGAPETQYFGPGTRLLVL.

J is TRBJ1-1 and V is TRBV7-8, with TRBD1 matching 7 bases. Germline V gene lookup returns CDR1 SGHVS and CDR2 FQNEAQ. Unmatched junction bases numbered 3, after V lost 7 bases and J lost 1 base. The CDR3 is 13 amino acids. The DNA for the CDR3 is TGTGCCAGCACCCGACAGGGGAACACTGAAGCTTTCTTT. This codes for CASTRQGNTEAFF. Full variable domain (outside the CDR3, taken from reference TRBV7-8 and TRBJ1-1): GAGVSQSPRYKVAKRGQDVALRCDPISGHVSLFWYQQALGQGPEFLTYFQNEAQLDKSGLPSDRFFAERPEGSVSTLKIQRTQQEDSAVYLCASTRQGNTEAFFGQGTRLTVV.

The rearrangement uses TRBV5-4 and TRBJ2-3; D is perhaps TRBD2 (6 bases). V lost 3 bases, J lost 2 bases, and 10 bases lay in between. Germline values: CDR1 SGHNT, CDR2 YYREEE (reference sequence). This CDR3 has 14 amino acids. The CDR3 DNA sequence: TGTGCCAGCAGCTCTAAGGACTACACAGATACGCAGTATTTT. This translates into CASSSKDYTDTQYF.

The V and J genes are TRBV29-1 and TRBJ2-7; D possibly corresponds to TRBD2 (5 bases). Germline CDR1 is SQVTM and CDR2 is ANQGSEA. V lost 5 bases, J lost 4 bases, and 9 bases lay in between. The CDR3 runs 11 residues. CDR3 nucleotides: TGCAGCGTTTTCACGGGGTACGAGCAGTACTTC. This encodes CSVFTGYEQYF.